These T cell receptor beta chains were read from a single sample in a study of patients and donors after allogeneic stem cell transplantation. TCRdb re-called the RT-PCR reads with MiXCR, one entry per CDR3 protein. The table includes about a million distinct CDR3 sequences, roughly 17% detected once. The sample was blood, either unsorted or a sorted T cell fraction (not recorded which). The receptor source for this set is a human donor who was either an allogeneic HSCT recipient or a stem cell or donor lymphocyte infusion donor (not recorded which). It is not recorded whose cells these are; they may come from a transplant donor. The CDR3 runs from the conserved cysteine through the conserved F or W. The order of the fields is J gene, V gene, clone size, D gene, CDR3 protein, CDR3 DNA. A D gene is named only where the DNA matches it firmly. Where a row states a size, it is once, few, many or the class of an expanded clone; other rows omit it.

TRBJ1-6	TRBV6-1	.	.	CASSETRSPLHF	TGTGCCAGCAGTGAAACCCGATCACCCCTCCACTTT
TRBJ2-3	TRBV7-2	few	TRBD2	CASRKGLAASTDTQYF	TGTGCCAGCAGGAAAGGGCTAGCGGCTAGCACAGATACGCAGTATTTT
TRBJ1-2	TRBV12-5	few	TRBD1	CASGSVVRTGYGYTF	TGTGCTAGTGGATCGGTCGTCAGGACAGGATATGGCTACACCTTC
TRBJ2-5	TRBV6-2/TRBV6-3	.	.	CASTATGTQETQYF	TGTGCCAGCACCGCAACAGGGACTCAAGAGACCCAGTACTTC
TRBJ1-1	TRBV7-8	.	.	CASSDRGGRNTEAFF	TGTGCCAGCAGCGATCGAGGGGGGAGGAACACTGAAGCTTTCTTT
TRBJ2-7	TRBV19	few	.	CASRCDHSYEQYF	TGTGCCAGTAGATGCGATCACTCCTACGAGCAGTACTTC
TRBJ2-1	TRBV12-3/TRBV12-4	few	TRBD2	CASSLSLAGKFF	TGTGCCAGCAGTTTGTCACTAGCGGGGAAGTTCTTC
TRBJ2-7	TRBV7-8	few	TRBD2	CASSLSSGRATTEQYF	TGTGCCAGCAGCTTATCTAGCGGGAGGGCCACGACCGAGCAGTACTTC
TRBJ2-1	TRBV27	few	TRBD2	CASSVRLTGGNNEQFF	TGTGCCAGCAGTGTCCGACTGACGGGAGGGAACAATGAGCAGTTCTTC
TRBJ2-3	TRBV5-6	few	TRBD2	CASSATWTSGIKDTQYF	TGTGCCAGCAGCGCGACTTGGACTAGCGGGATCAAAGATACGCAGTATTTT
TRBJ2-2	TRBV6-1	.	TRBD1	CASSEWTGETGELFF	TGTGCCAGCAGTGAATGGACAGGGGAAACCGGGGAGCTGTTTTTT
TRBJ2-5	TRBV29-1	many	TRBD2	CSGGRGETQYF	TGCAGCGGAGGGAGGGGAGAGACCCAGTACTTC
TRBJ1-1	TRBV29-1	.	TRBD1	CSAWTGAYTEAFF	TGCAGCGCCTGGACAGGGGCGTACACTGAAGCTTTCTTT
TRBJ2-1	TRBV27	.	TRBD2	CASSPRQRGGSYNEQFF	TGTGCCAGCAGTCCACGCCAGCGGGGGGGTTCCTACAATGAGCAGTTCTTC
TRBJ2-1	TRBV4-3	.	.	CASSPNRGGNNEQFF	TGCGCCAGCAGCCCCAACAGGGGGGGGAACAATGAGCAGTTCTTC
TRBJ2-3	TRBV20-1	.	TRBD2	CSATGLAGLQSSTDTQYF	TGCAGTGCCACGGGACTAGCGGGACTTCAAAGCAGCACAGATACGCAGTATTTT
TRBJ2-7	TRBV28	.	TRBD2	CASSGGLAGGPAYEQYF	TGTGCCAGCAGTGGGGGACTAGCGGGAGGGCCAGCCTACGAGCAGTACTTC
TRBJ2-7	TRBV7-2	.	.	CASSAPRTYEQYF	TGTGCCAGTAGCGCACCAAGAACCTACGAGCAGTACTTC
TRBJ1-5	TRBV6-1	.	.	CASSQSSTGNGQPQHF	TGTGCCAGCAGTCAATCATCCACAGGTAATGGACAGCCCCAGCATTTT
TRBJ2-4	TRBV4-3	few	.	CASSQDGGWAKNIQYF	TGCGCCAGCAGCCAAGATGGGGGATGGGCCAAAAACATTCAGTACTTC
TRBJ2-3	TRBV5-1	few	.	CASSLVAPSDTQYF	TGCGCCAGCAGCTTGGTGGCACCCTCCGATACGCAGTATTTT
TRBJ2-7	TRBV5-6	.	TRBD1	CASSLLTGKAYEQYF	TGTGCCAGCAGCTTGTTGACAGGGAAGGCCTACGAGCAGTACTTC
TRBJ2-1	TRBV12-5	.	TRBD2	CASGSPLAGVYNEQFF	TGTGCTAGTGGTTCGCCCTTAGCGGGGGTTTATAATGAGCAGTTCTTC
TRBJ2-7	TRBV20-1	.	.	CSARARFSYEQYF	TGCAGTGCTAGGGCCCGATTCTCCTACGAGCAGTACTTC
TRBJ1-1	TRBV5-1	few	TRBD1	CASSPGTASKRAMNTEAFF	TGCGCCAGCAGCCCCGGGACAGCTTCAAAGCGGGCCATGAACACTGAAGCTTTCTTT
TRBJ1-6	TRBV24-1	few	TRBD1	CATSAGQKNSPLHF	TGTGCCACCAGTGCGGGACAGAAGAATTCACCCCTCCACTTT
TRBJ1-5	TRBV4-2	.	TRBD1	CASSQGTGVNQPQHF	TGTGCCAGCAGCCAAGGGACAGGCGTAAATCAGCCCCAGCATTTT
TRBJ2-5	TRBV3-1	few	TRBD2	CASSQGLAGYLNQETQYF	TGTGCCAGCAGCCAAGGACTAGCGGGATATCTCAACCAAGAGACCCAGTACTTC
TRBJ2-7	TRBV2	.	TRBD2	CASTELAGPNYEQYF	TGTGCCAGCACGGAACTAGCGGGACCTAACTACGAGCAGTACTTC
TRBJ2-1	TRBV20-1	few	.	CSARDLAPAGGEQFF	TGCAGTGCTAGAGATCTCGCCCCCGCTGGGGGTGAGCAGTTCTTC
TRBJ1-5	TRBV12-3/TRBV12-4	many	.	CASSWAGPNQPQHF	TGTGCCAGCAGTTGGGCGGGACCTAATCAGCCCCAGCATTTT
TRBJ2-7	TRBV4-1	.	.	CASSQAGVERQYF	TGCGCCAGCAGCCAAGCGGGGGTGGAAAGGCAGTACTTC
TRBJ2-2	TRBV6-2/TRBV6-3	few	TRBD1	CASNMDRGPLGGELFF	TGTGCCAGCAACATGGACAGGGGGCCCCTCGGTGGGGAGCTGTTTTTT
TRBJ1-2	TRBV30	.	.	CAWSVLRAGGGYTF	TGTGCCTGGAGTGTACTACGGGCCGGGGGGGGCTACACCTTC
TRBJ2-3	TRBV20-1	few	TRBD2	CSARVPGTSGGPDTQYF	TGCAGTGCTAGAGTTCCAGGGACTAGCGGGGGGCCAGATACGCAGTATTTT
TRBJ1-1	TRBV9	.	TRBD1	CASSPTGQGRAFF	TGTGCCAGCAGCCCAACAGGACAGGGGAGGGCTTTCTTT
TRBJ1-3	TRBV3-1	few	TRBD1	CASSHRTGDRGNTIYF	TGTGCCAGCAGCCACCGAACAGGGGACCGCGGAAACACCATATATTTT
TRBJ2-5	TRBV4-1	few	TRBD2	CASSQGTSGRAEETQYF	TGCGCCAGCAGCCAAGGGACTAGCGGGAGGGCCGAAGAGACCCAGTACTTC
TRBJ2-7	TRBV11-2	.	.	CASSQSRQGKVPYEQYF	TGTGCCAGCAGCCAATCTAGGCAGGGGAAAGTACCCTACGAGCAGTACTTC
TRBJ1-6	TRBV12-3/TRBV12-4	many	TRBD1	CASSFRQGNSPLHF	TGTGCCAGCAGCTTCCGACAGGGCAATTCACCCCTCCACTTT
TRBJ1-1	TRBV4-3	few	TRBD1	CASSNLQGASTEAFF	TGCGCCAGCAGCAACTTACAGGGGGCCAGCACTGAAGCTTTCTTT
TRBJ2-5	TRBV27	.	.	CAPHLGGPNRRETQYF	TGTGCCCCCCATCTGGGAGGCCCCAATCGCCGAGAGACCCAGTACTTC
TRBJ2-5	TRBV7-9	few	TRBD1	CASSATGVGLGKTQYF	TGTGCCAGCAGCGCTACAGGGGTCGGGTTAGGAAAGACCCAGTACTTC
TRBJ1-5	TRBV5-1	many	.	CASSPGPGGNQPQHF	TGCGCCAGCAGCCCGGGTCCGGGAGGCAATCAGCCCCAGCATTTT
TRBJ1-2	TRBV20-1	few	TRBD1	CSARGTGGNGYTF	TGCAGTGCGAGAGGGACAGGGGGCAACGGCTACACCTTC
TRBJ1-5	TRBV2	.	TRBD1	CASILGTGVGQPQHF	TGTGCCAGCATTCTTGGGACAGGGGTCGGTCAGCCCCAGCATTTT
TRBJ2-5	TRBV29-1	few	.	CSVDPTETQYF	TGCAGCGTTGACCCCACGGAGACCCAGTACTTC
TRBJ2-1	TRBV25-1	.	.	CASKTTSSEQFF	TGTGCCAGCAAAACGACTAGTAGCGAGCAGTTCTTC
TRBJ2-5	TRBV20-1	.	TRBD2	CSARASGGFQETQYF	TGCAGTGCTAGGGCTAGCGGGGGGTTCCAAGAGACCCAGTACTTC
TRBJ1-5	TRBV12-3/TRBV12-4	.	TRBD1	CASSLDRVKPQHF	TGTGCCAGCAGTCTGGACAGGGTGAAGCCCCAGCATTTT
TRBJ2-4	TRBV29-1	few	.	CSVEETYLQYF	TGCAGCGTTGAGGAAACGTATCTTCAGTACTTC
TRBJ2-1	TRBV4-1	.	TRBD1	CASSPRQGPSNEQFF	TGCGCCAGCAGCCCCCGACAGGGCCCGAGCAATGAGCAGTTCTTC
TRBJ2-3	TRBV4-2	few	TRBD2	CASSQDPILAGGADTQYF	TGTGCCAGCAGCCAAGATCCCATTCTAGCGGGGGGCGCAGATACGCAGTATTTT
TRBJ2-7	TRBV7-8	few	.	CASSVTGEPYEQYF	TGTGCCAGCAGCGTAACCGGGGAACCCTACGAGCAGTACTTC
TRBJ1-4	TRBV5-5	.	.	CASQGTNEKLFF	TGTGCCTCGCAGGGGACTAATGAAAAACTGTTTTTT
TRBJ1-1	TRBV14	few	.	CASSPRSTEAFF	TGTGCCAGCAGCCCGAGGAGCACTGAAGCTTTCTTT
TRBJ2-1	TRBV6-2/TRBV6-3	few	.	CASSFMGEQFF	TGTGCCAGCAGTTTCATGGGGGAGCAGTTCTTC